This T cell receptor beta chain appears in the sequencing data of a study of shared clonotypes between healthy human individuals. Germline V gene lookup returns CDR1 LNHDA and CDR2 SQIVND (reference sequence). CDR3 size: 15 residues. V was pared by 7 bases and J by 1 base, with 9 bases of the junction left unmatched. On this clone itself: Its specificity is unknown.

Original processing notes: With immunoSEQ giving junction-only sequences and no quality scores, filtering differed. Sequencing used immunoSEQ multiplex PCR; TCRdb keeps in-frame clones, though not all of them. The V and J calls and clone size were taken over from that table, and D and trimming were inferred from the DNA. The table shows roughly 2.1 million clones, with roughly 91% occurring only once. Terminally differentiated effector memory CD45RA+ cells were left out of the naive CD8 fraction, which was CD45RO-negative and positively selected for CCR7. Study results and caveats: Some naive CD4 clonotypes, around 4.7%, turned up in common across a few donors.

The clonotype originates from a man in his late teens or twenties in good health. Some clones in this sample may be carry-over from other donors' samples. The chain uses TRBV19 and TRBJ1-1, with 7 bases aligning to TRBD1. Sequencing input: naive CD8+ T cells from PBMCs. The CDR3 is CASTLFRTGNTEAFF. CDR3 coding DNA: TGTGCCAGTACCTTATTCCGGACAGGGAACACTGAAGCTTTCTTT.